One sample yielded the 16 T cell receptor beta chains listed below, sequenced in a study of blood T cell repertoires in COVID-19. Measured with immunoSEQ multiplex PCR; TCRdb has only the in-frame clones, and not every one. Here the sample spans 90,000 to 110,000 clones, roughly 79% being singletons. Sample: peripheral blood. These receptor sequences come from a man aged 80 or over with acute or convalescent COVID-19.

In its sample, this clone was seen once. V usage is TRBV2 and J usage is TRBJ1-4; the match to TRBD1 covers 10 bases. Germline CDR1 and CDR2: SNHLY and FYNNEI. This CDR3 region has 14 residues. Trimming cost V 8 bases and J 2 bases; bases outside gene matches: 2. The CDR3 sequence: CASGDRGTNEKLFF. Here the CDR3 DNA reads TGTGCCAGCGGGGACAGGGGCACTAATGAAAAACTGTTTTTT.

The J gene is TRBJ1-2, the V gene TRBV9; TRBD1 might be the D (5 bases). The CDR3 totals 15 residues. V was cut by 4 bases and J by 4 bases, with 17 bases left in between. The germline V gene encodes CDR1 SGDLS and CDR2 YYNGEE. The CDR3 sequence: CASSPFGHPSYGYTF. As DNA, the CDR3 is TGTGCCAGCAGCCCATTTGGACATCCCAGCTATGGCTACACCTTC.

The V call is TRBV5-1, the J call TRBJ2-3; 7 nucleotides line up with TRBD2. V dropped 6 bases and J dropped 0; count of bases not matched to a gene: 10. The germline V gene encodes CDR1 SGHRS and CDR2 YFSETQ. The CDR3 sequence is 16 residues long. The chain's CDR3 is CASTWEGRPSTDTQYF. Written as DNA, the CDR3 is TGCGCCAGCACCTGGGAGGGCAGACCTAGCACAGATACGCAGTATTTT.

The rearrangement links TRBV28 to TRBJ2-7; TRBD1 matches 9 bases. Germline V gives CDR1 MDHEN, CDR2 SYDVKM. The CDR3 covers 14 residues. Trimming removed 8 bases from V and 2 bases from J; junction bases left unmatched: 7. DNA for the CDR3: TGTGCCAGCCTCGGGACAGGGCAAGCCTACGAGCAGTACTTC. Encoded protein: CASLGTGQAYEQYF.

The V call is TRBV4-2, the J call TRBJ2-7, with a weak D call TRBD1 (8 bases). V lost 4 bases and J lost 4, with 17 bases in between. This CDR3 has 15 amino acids. CDR1 and CDR2 (germline): LGHNA, YNFKEQ. The CDR3 nucleotides read TGTGCCAGCAGCCGGGGGGGACAGGCGAATTACGAGCAGTACTTC. Translation gives CASSRGGQANYEQYF.

This CDR3 is CASSSGRGLLWVTEAFF. The CDR3 nucleotides read TGTGCCAGCAGTTCGGGGCGGGGTCTTCTCTGGGTCACTGAAGCTTTCTTT. The chain has TRBV28 and TRBJ1-1; the D gene is possibly TRBD1 (5 bases). Germline V gene lookup returns CDR1 MDHEN and CDR2 SYDVKM. The CDR3 covers 17 residues. V shed 4 bases and J shed 4 bases, with 22 bases lying between them. The whole variable domain, filled in from reference TRBV28 and TRBJ1-1, reads DVKVTQSSRYLVKRTGEKVFLECVQDMDHENMFWYRQDPGLGLRLIYFSYDVKMKEKGDIPEGYSVSREKKERFSLILESASTNQTSMYLCASSSGRGLLWVTEAFFGQGTRLTVV.

This clone was seen a single time. The chain joins TRBV6-5 to TRBJ1-2; 8 bases agree with TRBD1. After removal of 4 bases from V and 2 bases from J, the junction contained 6 bases not matched to a gene. This CDR3 spans 15 amino acids. Germline loops: CDR1 MNHEY, CDR2 SVGAGI. This CDR3 is CASSWTGNVNYGYTF. CDR3 in DNA: TGTGCCAGCAGTTGGACAGGGAATGTGAACTATGGCTACACCTTC.

The J gene is TRBJ2-3, the V gene TRBV2; D unclear. Germline CDR1 SNHLY, CDR2 FYNNEI. The CDR3 loop spans 14 amino acids. Trimming pared 3 bases from V and 2 bases from J, leaving 9 bases between. CDR3 sequence reads: CASSEQRDTDTQYF. In DNA form, the CDR3 reads TGTGCCAGCAGTGAGCAACGCGACACAGATACGCAGTATTTT.

This CDR3 reads CASSPAASRDWAYEQYF. In DNA, the CDR3 is TGTGCCAGCTCACCAGCTGCTTCCCGGGACTGGGCCTACGAGCAGTACTTC. The rearrangement joins TRBV18 to TRBJ2-7, with a weak D call TRBD2 (6 bases). The CDR3 runs to 17 residues. V lost 2 bases to trimming and J lost 2 bases, with 19 bases between them. Germline V CDR1 and CDR2: KGHSH, LQKENI. Together with reference TRBV18 and TRBJ2-7, the CDR3 gives the full variable domain: NAGVMQNPRHLVRRRGQEARLRCSPMKGHSHVYWYRQLPEEGLKFMVYLQKENIIDESGMPKERFSAEFPKEGPSILRIQQVVRGDSAAYFCASSPAASRDWAYEQYFGPGTRLTVT.

The V gene is TRBV9, the J gene TRBJ2-6; the D gene is possibly TRBD2 (5 bases). Looked up from germline, CDR1 is SGDLS and CDR2 is YYNGEE. Trimming shortened V by 2 bases and J by 0 bases, and 12 bases separated the two germline ends. CDR3 length: 17 amino acids. The CDR3 reads CASSVHRESSGANVLTF. Written as DNA, the CDR3 is TGTGCCAGCAGCGTCCACCGGGAAAGCTCTGGGGCCAACGTCCTGACTTTC.

The chain is built from TRBV4-3 and TRBJ2-7; TRBD2 matches 7 bases. Germline V lookup: CDR1 LGHNA, CDR2 YSLEER. Losses at the gene ends were 0 bases for V and 3 bases for J; bases not matched to a gene: 5. This CDR3 is 15 amino acids long. In DNA, the CDR3 is TGCGCCAGCAGCCAAGATACTAGCGTGGGCTACGAGCAGTACTTC. This translates into CASSQDTSVGYEQYF.

This chain joins TRBV28 and TRBJ1-5; 8 bases agree with TRBD1. Germline trimming cut 6 bases from V and 3 bases from J; bases unmatched to any gene: 4. Germline V CDR1 and CDR2: MDHEN, SYDVKM. This CDR3 is 14 amino acids long. The CDR3 is CASRTGVLNQPQHF. In nucleotides, the CDR3 is TGTGCCAGCAGGACAGGGGTCCTCAATCAGCCCCAGCATTTT.

This clone has more than one count but fewer than ten. J is TRBJ2-7 and V is TRBV25-1; TRBD2 is a possible D gene (6 bases). The germline V gene encodes CDR1 MGHDK and CDR2 SYGVNS. V lost 3 bases and J lost 0, with 6 bases in between. There are 13 residues in the CDR3. The CDR3 DNA reads TGTGCCAGCAGTGAGGACTACTCCTACGAGCAGTACTTC. This translates into CASSEDYSYEQYF.

The chain carries TRBV12-3 or TRBV12-4 and TRBJ2-1; 7 bases match TRBD1. Unmatched junction bases numbered 2, after V lost 6 bases and J lost 3 bases. CDR3 size: 13 residues. As DNA, the CDR3 is TGTGCCAGCAGCAGGGACAGCTACAATGAGCAGTTCTTC. It translates to CASSRDSYNEQFF.

The rearrangement joins TRBV21-1 to TRBJ2-6; the table calls TRBD1, which could not be checked here. TRBV21-1 constitutes a pseudogene. The CDR3 runs to 17 residues. The CDR3 spells CASSWTGFSSGANVLTF. Written as DNA, the CDR3 is TGTGCCAGCAGTTGGACAGGGTTCAGCTCTGGGGCCAACGTCCTGACTTTC.

The chain has TRBV5-4 and TRBJ2-3, with a weak D call TRBD1 (6 bases). V shed 6 bases and J shed 0 bases, with 11 bases lying between them. This CDR3 region has 14 residues. From germline, CDR1 is SGHNT and CDR2 YYREEE (reference sequence). The CDR3 DNA sequence: TGTGCCAGCACTACCAGGGGAAGCACAGATACGCAGTATTTT. Translation: CASTTRGSTDTQYF.